Sequencing of this T cell receptor beta chain was carried out in a study of CD8 T cells in ankylosing spondylitis. Study observations and caveats: Ankylosing spondylitis blood appeared to carry a characteristic TCR beta motif of 7 or 8 highly homologous variants.

This clonotype was observed many times. What it binds is not known. Germline loops: CDR1 GTSNPN, CDR2 SVGIG (reference sequence). Trimming took 0 bases from V and 7 from J, leaving 7 bases between them. CDR3 length: 12 residues. Quantitative 5'-RACE with molecular barcodes generated TCR beta libraries. TCRdb processed the 5' RACE reads anew with MiXCR; each CDR3 protein has one entry. The data contain 85,000 to 100,000 distinct CDR3 sequences, over 6.5% of them singletons. This receptor was identified in a male donor with ankylosing spondylitis or in good health (not recorded which). This rearrangement joins TRBV30 to TRBJ2-4; D gene unclear. The sequencing input was blood, either unsorted or a sorted T cell fraction (not recorded which). The CDR3 protein is CAWSVVTNIQYF. The CDR3 DNA reads as TGTGCCTGGAGTGTTGTCACTAACATTCAGTACTTC.